The present T cell receptor beta chain was sequenced within a study of PD-L1 blockade in urothelial cancer. The repertoire was sequenced with immunoSEQ multiplex PCR; TCRdb's copy has only in-frame clones and lacks some. The table lists under 70,000 clones, almost 90% of them singletons, with roughly 10% in the top ten. This CDR3 has 13 residues. The germline gives CDR1 LGHNA, CDR2 YNFKEQ. Trimming left V 2 bases short and J 1 base short, with 5 bases between. Time point denoted: peripheral blood 6 weeks after treatment start. This clone was seen more than once but under ten times. The chain combines TRBV4-2 with TRBJ1-2; D call uncertain. The receptor was derived from a man in his fifties or sixties with urothelial cancer. The source material was PBMCs, sampled around atezolizumab (anti-PD-L1) treatment. CDR3 in amino acids: CASSQRSNYGYTF. The CDR3 DNA sequence: TGTGCCAGCAGCCAAAGGAGTAACTATGGCTACACCTTC.